In this sample, the clone carrying this T cell receptor beta chain is large. Profiled with immunoSEQ multiplex PCR; TCRdb holds only in-frame clones, not every one. The table has 20,000 to 25,000 clones, about 89% seen once; the top ten hold approximately 13%. Germline loops: CDR1 SGHVS, CDR2 FQNEAQ. The ends lost 4 bases at V and 0 bases at J; junction bases unmatched: 3. The CDR3 has 15 residues. This sample was included in a study of T cell changes during pregnancy in multiple sclerosis. The rearrangement joins TRBV7-8 to TRBJ2-7, with 10 bases fitting TRBD2. This sequence was found in a female donor in good health, enrolled as a control in a pregnancy study. This specimen consisted of CD8+ T cells from peripheral blood mononuclear cells, obtained in the first trimester of pregnancy. This CDR3 reads CASSSGLAFSYEQYF. The CDR3 nucleotides read TGTGCCAGCAGCTCGGGACTAGCGTTCTCCTACGAGCAGTACTTC.